The clone carrying this T cell receptor (beta chain) appeared a few times. What it recognizes is unknown. The data were obtained in a study of T-cell memory formation after mild COVID-19. Study findings and constraints: Largely, contracting CD4+ clones fell within CM and EM, and contracting CD8+ clones within EMRA.

CDR1 is MNHNY, CDR2 SVGAGI, per germline (reference sequence). CDR3 length: 15 residues. Trimming removed 0 bases from V and 5 bases from J, with 13 bases in between. Constant-segment primers served in 5'RACE that generated TCR alpha and TCR beta cDNA libraries bearing sample barcodes and UMIs. TCRdb redid the calling of the 5' RACE reads with MiXCR, one entry per CDR3 protein. The sample contains under 450,000 distinct CDR3 sequences, 20% to 25% of which appear only once. This rearrangement joins TRBV6-6 to TRBJ2-5; D remains ambiguous. This receptor was taken from a man younger than 35 who had mild COVID-19 (a few samples of this study predate the infection). Cell type and time point are not known. Sequenced input: PBMCs or a T cell subset sorted from them (not recorded which). CDR3 amino acids: CASSYSGPRAETQYF. The CDR3 DNA follows: TGTGCCAGCAGTTACTCGGGCCCAAGGGCGGAGACCCAGTACTTC.